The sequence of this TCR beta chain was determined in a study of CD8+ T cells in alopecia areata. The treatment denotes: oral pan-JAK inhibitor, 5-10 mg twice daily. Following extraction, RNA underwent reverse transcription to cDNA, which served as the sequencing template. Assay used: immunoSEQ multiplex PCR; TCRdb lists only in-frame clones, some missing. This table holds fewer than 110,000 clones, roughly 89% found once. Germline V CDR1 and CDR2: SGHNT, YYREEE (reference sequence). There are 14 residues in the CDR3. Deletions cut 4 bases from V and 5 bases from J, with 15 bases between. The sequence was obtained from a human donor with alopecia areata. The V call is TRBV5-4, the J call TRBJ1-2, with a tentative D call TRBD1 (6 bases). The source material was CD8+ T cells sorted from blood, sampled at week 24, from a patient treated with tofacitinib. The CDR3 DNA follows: TGTGCCAGCAGCGCACTGGACAGCGGGTATGGCTACACCTTC. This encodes CASSALDSGYGYTF.